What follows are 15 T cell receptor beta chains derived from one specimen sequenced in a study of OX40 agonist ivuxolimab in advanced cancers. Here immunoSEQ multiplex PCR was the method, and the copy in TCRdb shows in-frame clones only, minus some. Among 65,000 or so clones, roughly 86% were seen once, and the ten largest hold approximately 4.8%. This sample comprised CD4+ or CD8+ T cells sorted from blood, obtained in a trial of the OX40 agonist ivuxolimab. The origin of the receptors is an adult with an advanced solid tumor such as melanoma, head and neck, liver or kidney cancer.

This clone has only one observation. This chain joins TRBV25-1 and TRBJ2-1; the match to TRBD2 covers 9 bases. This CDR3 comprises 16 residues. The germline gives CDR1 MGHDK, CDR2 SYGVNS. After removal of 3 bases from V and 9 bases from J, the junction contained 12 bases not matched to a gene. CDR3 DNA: TGTGCCAGCAGTGATTCGAGGGCGGGAGGGCCCGGTGAGCAGTTCTTC. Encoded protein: CASSDSRAGGPGEQFF.

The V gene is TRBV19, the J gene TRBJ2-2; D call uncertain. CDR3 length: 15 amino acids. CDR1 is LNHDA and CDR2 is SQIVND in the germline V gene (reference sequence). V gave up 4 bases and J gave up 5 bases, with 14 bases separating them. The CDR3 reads CASSKGLRLTGELFF. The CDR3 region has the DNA TGTGCCAGTAGTAAAGGTCTCAGGTTGACCGGGGAGCTGTTTTTT.

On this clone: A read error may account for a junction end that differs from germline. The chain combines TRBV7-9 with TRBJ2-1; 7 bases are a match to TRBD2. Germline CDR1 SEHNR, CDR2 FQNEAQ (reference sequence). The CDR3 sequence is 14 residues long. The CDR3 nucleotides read TGTGCCAGCAGCTCTCCAAGGGACTACCATGAGCAGTTCTTC. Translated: CASSSPRDYHEQFF.

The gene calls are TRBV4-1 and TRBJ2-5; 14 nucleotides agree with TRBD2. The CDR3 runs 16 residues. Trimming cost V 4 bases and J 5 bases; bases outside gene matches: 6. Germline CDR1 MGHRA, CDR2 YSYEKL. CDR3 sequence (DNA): TGCGCCAGCAGCCGAGGACTAGCGGGGGGTTGGGAGACCCAGTACTTC. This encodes CASSRGLAGGWETQYF.

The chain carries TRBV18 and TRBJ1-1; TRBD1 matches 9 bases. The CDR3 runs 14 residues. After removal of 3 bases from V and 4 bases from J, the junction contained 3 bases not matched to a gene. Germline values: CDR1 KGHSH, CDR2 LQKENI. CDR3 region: CASSPQQGATEAFF. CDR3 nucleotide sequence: TGTGCCAGCTCACCGCAACAGGGGGCCACTGAAGCTTTCTTT.

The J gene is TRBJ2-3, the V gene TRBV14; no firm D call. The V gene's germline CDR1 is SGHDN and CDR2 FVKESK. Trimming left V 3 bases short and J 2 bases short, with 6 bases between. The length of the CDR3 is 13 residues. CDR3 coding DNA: TGTGCCAGCAGCCACCCTTACACAGATACGCAGTATTTT. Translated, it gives CASSHPYTDTQYF. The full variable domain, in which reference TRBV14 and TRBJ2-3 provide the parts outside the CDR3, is EAGVTQFPSHSVIEKGQTVTLRCDPISGHDNLYWYRRVMGKEIKFLLHFVKESKQDESGMPNNRFLAERTGGTYSTLKVQPAELEDSGVYFCASSHPYTDTQYFGPGTRLTVL.

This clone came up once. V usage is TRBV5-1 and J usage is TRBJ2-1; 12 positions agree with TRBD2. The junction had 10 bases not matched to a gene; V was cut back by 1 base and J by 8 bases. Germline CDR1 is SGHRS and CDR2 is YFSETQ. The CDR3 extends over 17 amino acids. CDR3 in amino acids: CASSLKASGRGSDEQFF. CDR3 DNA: TGCGCCAGCAGCTTGAAGGCTAGCGGGAGGGGTAGCGATGAGCAGTTCTTC.

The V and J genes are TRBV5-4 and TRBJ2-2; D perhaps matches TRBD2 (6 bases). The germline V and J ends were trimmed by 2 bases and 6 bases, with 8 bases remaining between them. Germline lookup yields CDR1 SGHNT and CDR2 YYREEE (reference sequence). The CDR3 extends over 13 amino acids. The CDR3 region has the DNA TGTGCCAGCAGCTTATCTAGCGCCGGGGAGCTGTTTTTT. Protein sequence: CASSLSSAGELFF. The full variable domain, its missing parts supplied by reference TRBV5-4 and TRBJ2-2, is ETGVTQSPTHLIKTRGQQVTLRCSSQSGHNTVSWYQQALGQGPQFIFQYYREEENGRGNFPPRFSGLQFPNYSSELNVNALELDDSALYLCASSLSSAGELFFGEGSRLTVL.

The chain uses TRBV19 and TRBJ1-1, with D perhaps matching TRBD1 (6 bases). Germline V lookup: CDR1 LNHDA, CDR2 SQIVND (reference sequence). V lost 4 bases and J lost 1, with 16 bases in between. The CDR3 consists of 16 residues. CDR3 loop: CASSSRLGAGNTEAFF. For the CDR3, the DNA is TGTGCCAGTAGTAGTCGTCTGGGGGCGGGGAACACTGAAGCTTTCTTT.

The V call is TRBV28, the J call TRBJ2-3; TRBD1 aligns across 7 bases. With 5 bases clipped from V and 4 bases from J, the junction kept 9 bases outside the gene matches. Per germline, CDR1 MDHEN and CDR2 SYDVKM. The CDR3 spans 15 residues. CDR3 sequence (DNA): TGTGCCAGCAGTAGAGGGGGCATCCTAGCAGATACGCAGTATTTT. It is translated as CASSRGGILADTQYF.

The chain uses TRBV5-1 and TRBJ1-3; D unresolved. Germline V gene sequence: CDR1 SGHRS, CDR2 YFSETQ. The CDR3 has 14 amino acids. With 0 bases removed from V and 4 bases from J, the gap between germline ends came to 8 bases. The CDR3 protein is CASSLGDLGNTIYF. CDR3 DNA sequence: TGCGCCAGCAGCTTGGGGGATTTGGGAAACACCATATATTTT. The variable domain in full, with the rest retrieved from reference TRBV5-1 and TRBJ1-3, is KAGVTQTPRYLIKTRGQQVTLSCSPISGHRSVSWYQQTPGQGLQFLFEYFSETQRNKGNFPGRFSGRQFSNSRSEMNVSTLELGDSALYLCASSLGDLGNTIYFGEGSWLTVV.

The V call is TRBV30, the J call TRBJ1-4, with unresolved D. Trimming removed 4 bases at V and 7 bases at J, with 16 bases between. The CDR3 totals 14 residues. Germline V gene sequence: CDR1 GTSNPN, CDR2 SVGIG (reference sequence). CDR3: CAWTRGSDGEKLFF. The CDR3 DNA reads TGTGCCTGGACCCGAGGGTCCGACGGTGAAAAACTGTTTTTT.

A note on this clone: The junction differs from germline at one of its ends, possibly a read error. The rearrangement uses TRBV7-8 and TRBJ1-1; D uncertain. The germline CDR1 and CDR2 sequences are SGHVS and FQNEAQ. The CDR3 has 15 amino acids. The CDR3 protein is CASSLDPGVGPPSLF. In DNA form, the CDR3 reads TGTGCCAGCAGCTTAGACCCCGGGGTAGGGCCGCCATCACTTTTT.

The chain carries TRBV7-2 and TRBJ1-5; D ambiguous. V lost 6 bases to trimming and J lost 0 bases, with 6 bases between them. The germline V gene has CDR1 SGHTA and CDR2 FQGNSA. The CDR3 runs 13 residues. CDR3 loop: CASSSFSNQPQHF. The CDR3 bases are TGTGCCAGCAGTTCCTTTAGCAATCAGCCCCAGCATTTT.

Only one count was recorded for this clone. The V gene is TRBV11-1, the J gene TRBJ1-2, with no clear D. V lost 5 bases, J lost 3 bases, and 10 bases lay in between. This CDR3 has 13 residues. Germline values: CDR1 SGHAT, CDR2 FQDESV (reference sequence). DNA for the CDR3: TGTGCCAGCAGCCAGGACCCGGACTATGGCTACACCTTC. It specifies CASSQDPDYGYTF.